A selection of T cell receptor beta chains follows, all from one sample in a study of T-cell reconstitution after alpha-beta-depleted transplantation in children. In TCRdb, the PCR reads were re-called with MiXCR into one record per CDR3 protein. The sample comprises approximately 520,000 distinct CDR3 sequences, about 33% of which are singletons, and under 3% rests with the top ten. The sample here was PBMCs from the stem cell graft donor, taken from the stem cell graft. All receptors come from a human donor who donated a stem cell graft to a child with aplastic anemia. Each CDR3 is given with its conserved first and last residue. A D gene is named only where the DNA matches it firmly. Clone size is not always given. Where it is, it says once, few, many or a class for expanded clones.

NA	TRBV12-3/TRBV12-4	NA	TRBJ2-6	CASSLVLSQYHDTSSSGANVLTF	TGTGCCAGCAGTTTAGTGCTCTCCCAGTACCACGACACCTCGAGCTCTGGGGCCAACGTCCTGACTTTC
NA	TRBV7-3	NA	TRBJ2-7	CASSSSLVGEQYF	TGTGCCAGCAGCTCGTCCCTAGTAGGCGAGCAGTACTTC
NA	TRBV6-1	few	TRBJ1-5	CASSPSLGRGGNQPQHF	TGTGCCAGCAGCCCTTCCCTAGGAAGGGGAGGCAATCAGCCCCAGCATTTT
NA	TRBV5-5	few	TRBJ2-5	CASRPTSQETQYF	TGTGCCAGCAGGCCGACTAGCCAAGAGACCCAGTACTTC
NA	TRBV15	few	TRBJ1-2	CATSRGHGYTF	TGTGCCACCAGCAGAGGCCATGGCTACACCTTC
NA	TRBV10-2	few	TRBJ2-1	CASINPKEGRGEQFF	TGCGCCAGCATCAATCCTAAGGAGGGCCGAGGGGAGCAGTTCTTC
NA	TRBV12-3/TRBV12-4	NA	TRBJ1-3	CATSLFGGGNTIYF	TGTGCCACCAGTTTATTCGGCGGGGGAAACACCATATATTTT
TRBD1	TRBV5-1	few	TRBJ1-1	CASSLFGTGSITEAFF	TGCGCCAGCAGCCTCTTCGGGACAGGGAGCATCACTGAAGCTTTCTTT
NA	TRBV4-3	NA	TRBJ1-2	CASSQGPRGTSLNYGYTF	TGCGCCAGCAGCCAAGGGCCAAGGGGGACCTCACTTAACTATGGCTACACCTTC
NA	TRBV7-8	NA	TRBJ1-5	CASSLHRDSNQPQHF	TGTGCCAGCAGCTTACACAGGGATAGCAATCAGCCCCAGCATTTT
TRBD1	TRBV7-2	NA	TRBJ1-5	CASSGGQGAQPQHF	TGTGCCAGCAGCGGAGGACAGGGTGCTCAGCCCCAGCATTTT
TRBD1	TRBV10-3	NA	TRBJ2-7	CAISETDRGWEQYF	TGTGCCATCAGTGAGACGGACAGGGGATGGGAGCAGTACTTC
NA	TRBV7-2	NA	TRBJ2-2	CASSLNGRTGELFF	TGTGCCAGCAGCTTAAACGGGCGAACCGGGGAGCTGTTTTTT
NA	TRBV7-9	NA	TRBJ1-1	CASSFSPRRGRGAFF	TGTGCCAGCAGCTTTTCCCCAAGGCGGGGGCGCGGCGCTTTCTTT
NA	TRBV11-2	NA	TRBJ1-1	CASSSTATNTEAFF	TGTGCCAGCAGCTCGACAGCGACGAACACTGAAGCTTTCTTT
NA	TRBV5-6	NA	TRBJ1-6	CASSYLSGSYNSPLHF	TGTGCCAGCAGCTATCTCTCGGGCTCCTATAATTCACCCCTCCACTTT
NA	TRBV30	NA	TRBJ1-5	CAWSESGFGQPQHF	TGTGCCTGGAGTGAGAGTGGTTTTGGTCAGCCCCAGCATTTT
NA	TRBV20-1	few	TRBJ1-1	CSARDPYTEAFF	TGCAGTGCTAGAGATCCGTACACTGAAGCTTTCTTT
NA	TRBV27	NA	TRBJ1-5	CASSLRYRGGNQPQHF	TGTGCCAGCAGTTTGCGGTACAGAGGTGGCAATCAGCCCCAGCATTTT
TRBD1	TRBV7-2	few	TRBJ2-1	CASSGQGAVDEQFF	TGTGCCAGCAGTGGACAGGGGGCTGTTGATGAGCAGTTCTTC
TRBD1	TRBV14	NA	TRBJ1-5	CASSQASATGSNQPQHF	TGTGCCAGCAGCCAAGCATCCGCGACAGGGTCCAATCAGCCCCAGCATTTT
NA	TRBV20-1	NA	TRBJ2-2	CSARRWYGELFF	TGCAGTGCTAGAAGGTGGTATGGGGAGCTGTTTTTT
NA	TRBV19	once	TRBJ2-2	CASSPLAPLGLQTGELFF	TGTGCCAGTAGTCCGCTCGCGCCCCTGGGTCTCCAAACCGGGGAGCTGTTTTTT
NA	TRBV12-3/TRBV12-4	few	TRBJ1-2	CASSLGKDHGYTF	TGTGCCAGCAGTTTAGGGAAGGACCATGGCTACACCTTC
TRBD2	TRBV9	NA	TRBJ2-1	CASSVSGGRDSYNEQFF	TGTGCCAGCAGCGTATCTGGCGGGAGGGACTCCTACAATGAGCAGTTCTTC
TRBD1	TRBV5-1	NA	TRBJ1-2	CASSMGQAAGYTF	TGCGCCAGCAGCATGGGACAGGCGGCTGGCTACACCTTC
TRBD1	TRBV27	NA	TRBJ1-6	CATRQGVLDSPLHF	TGTGCCACCCGACAGGGCGTATTAGATTCACCCCTCCACTTT
NA	TRBV29-1	few	TRBJ2-2	CSVLGEAGELFF	TGCAGCGTTTTGGGGGAGGCCGGGGAGCTGTTTTTT
TRBD2	TRBV7-2	once	TRBJ2-1	CASSWGLGPGGDEQFF	TGTGCCAGCAGCTGGGGGTTGGGTCCGGGAGGGGATGAGCAGTTCTTC
NA	TRBV5-6	few	TRBJ2-7	CASSPLTGNFYEQYF	TGTGCCAGCAGCCCCCTCACAGGGAACTTCTACGAGCAGTACTTC
NA	TRBV29-1	NA	TRBJ2-1	CSVEDTDIYNEQFF	TGCAGCGTTGAAGACACAGATATCTACAATGAGCAGTTCTTC
TRBD1	TRBV5-4	once	TRBJ1-6	CASSGAGQSNNSPLHF	TGTGCCAGCAGCGGGGCGGGACAGAGCAATAATTCACCCCTCCACTTT
TRBD2	TRBV7-2	few	TRBJ2-7	CASSTTSGLSYEQYF	TGTGCCAGCAGCACGACTAGCGGATTATCCTACGAGCAGTACTTC
TRBD1	TRBV4-3	few	TRBJ1-1	CASSQVARGTEAFF	TGCGCCAGCAGCCAAGTAGCCAGGGGGACTGAAGCTTTCTTT
TRBD1	TRBV6-2/TRBV6-3	NA	TRBJ1-5	CASIGRGISNQPQHF	TGTGCCAGCATCGGCAGGGGGATCAGCAATCAGCCCCAGCATTTT
NA	TRBV5-5	NA	TRBJ2-6	CASRPGTANGLTF	TGTGCCAGCAGGCCAGGAACGGCCAACGGCCTGACTTTC
NA	TRBV5-1	NA	TRBJ1-2	CASSLARERGYTF	TGCGCCAGCAGCTTGGCCAGGGAGCGTGGCTACACCTTC
TRBD1	TRBV28	NA	TRBJ2-7	CASNQPQGAYEQYF	TGTGCCAGCAACCAACCGCAGGGGGCTTACGAGCAGTACTTC
TRBD1	TRBV6-2/TRBV6-3	NA	TRBJ1-5	CASQTYGQGQHQPQHF	TGTGCCAGCCAAACCTATGGACAGGGGCAGCATCAGCCCCAGCATTTT
NA	TRBV7-2	few	TRBJ1-5	CASRSRDSNQPQHF	TGTGCCAGCAGATCCCGGGACAGCAATCAGCCCCAGCATTTT
TRBD2	TRBV28	NA	TRBJ2-7	CASSDGSAGGRLRAQYF	TGTGCCAGCAGTGACGGATCAGCGGGAGGAAGGCTACGAGCGCAGTACTTC
NA	TRBV5-1	once	TRBJ1-6	CASSLDGGNSPLHF	TGCGCCAGCAGCTTGGACGGGGGTAATTCACCCCTCCACTTT
NA	TRBV20-1	NA	TRBJ1-2	CSATGRSYGYGYTF	TGCAGTGCTACCGGACGGTCCTATGGCTATGGCTACACCTTC
NA	TRBV7-8	NA	TRBJ2-2	CASSSVLLNGELFF	TGTGCCAGCAGCTCGGTACTACTGAACGGGGAGCTGTTTTTT
TRBD1	TRBV29-1	few	TRBJ2-3	CSADRGFSTDTQYF	TGCAGCGCCGACAGGGGTTTTAGCACAGATACGCAGTATTTT
NA	TRBV7-8	NA	TRBJ2-3	CASSVEGDGSTDTQYF	TGTGCCAGCAGCGTAGAAGGGGACGGATCCACAGATACGCAGTATTTT
TRBD1	TRBV12-3/TRBV12-4	few	TRBJ1-2	CASSSGTGNRGYTF	TGTGCCAGCAGTTCCGGGACAGGGAATCGTGGCTACACCTTC
NA	TRBV6-1	NA	TRBJ1-5	CASSDLGYQPQHF	TGTGCCAGCAGTGATTTGGGTTATCAGCCCCAGCATTTT